What follows describes a single TCR beta chain. Its cognate antigen is unknown. The sample originates from a study of long-term antiretroviral therapy in people with HIV. Study-wide results and limits: Blood sampling spanned 2004 to 2017, possibly under older ART regimens.

Post-ART PBMC samples numbered at least two per donor, and pre-ART ones at least one. CDR1 is SEHNR, CDR2 FQNEAQ, per germline (reference sequence). The CDR3 spans 14 residues. Trimming removed 1 base from V and 1 base from J, with 7 bases in between. Investigators performed immunoSEQ version v3.0 at survey level. Sequencing efforts were directed toward roughly 40,000-50,000 T-cell genomes per sample. This table comes from immunoSEQ multiplex PCR, and its TCRdb copy is limited to in-frame clones, with some not included. The data show 25,000 to 30,000 clones, with roughly 92% seen just once and about 9.4% held by the top ten.

This rearrangement joins TRBV7-9 to TRBJ1-2, with D uncertain. The sample here was unsorted PBMCs, taken 6.2 years after starting antiretroviral therapy. The TCR was taken from a middle-aged man with HIV. CDR3 sequence reads: CASSLEQLNYGYTF. The CDR3 nucleotides read TGTGCCAGCAGCTTAGAACAGCTTAACTATGGCTACACCTTC.